A selection of T cell receptor beta chains follows, all from one sample in a study of T cell responses to AZD1222 COVID-19 vaccine. The table came from immunoSEQ multiplex PCR; TCRdb's copy has only in-frame clones and leaves some out. The table has 54,000 or so clones, over 75% seen once. The sample was peripheral blood, taken on day 0 of AZD1222 vaccination. These TCRs come from an adult in good health. CDR3s include the opening cysteine and the closing phenylalanine or tryptophan. A D gene is named only where the DNA matches it firmly. Some rows mark clone size as missing; the rest say once, few, many or name a class of expanded clone.

V	D	size	J	DNA	CDR3
TRBV27	-	-	TRBJ1-1	TGTGCCAGCAGTCCCTCCATCGGCACTGAAGCTTTCTTT	CASSPSIGTEAFF
TRBV28	-	-	TRBJ1-4	TGTGCCAGCAGTTTAGTGGGGGGCGGTGAAAAACTGTTTTTT	CASSLVGGGEKLFF
TRBV2	-	few	TRBJ2-1	TGTGCCAGCAGTGGGGTTGAGCAGTTCTTC	CASSGVEQFF
TRBV7-3	TRBD2	-	TRBJ2-2	TGTGCCAGCAGCCGCCGGACTAGCGGGGGGCGGGCCGGGGAGCTGTTTTTT	CASSRRTSGGRAGELFF
TRBV7-8	-	-	TRBJ2-7	TGTGCCAGCAGCTTAAGTAGGGACTTCTCCTACGAGCAGTACTTC	CASSLSRDFSYEQYF
TRBV7-8	-	-	TRBJ1-2	TGTGCCAGCAGCGATAATAAACCGCGGGGGGCAGGTGGCTACACCTTC	CASSDNKPRGAGGYTF
TRBV24-1	TRBD2	-	TRBJ2-1	TGTGCCACCAGTGAACATCTAGCGGGAGTTGGCAATGAGCAGTTCTTC	CATSEHLAGVGNEQFF
TRBV7-3	TRBD2	-	TRBJ2-3	TGTGCCAGCAGCTTACGGACTAGCGGAGTAACAGATACGCAGTATTTT	CASSLRTSGVTDTQYF
TRBV5-4	-	-	TRBJ1-3	TGTGCCAGCAGCTCAGGACGGGGAGGAAACACCATATATTTT	CASSSGRGGNTIYF
TRBV6-1	-	-	TRBJ1-3	TGTGCCAGCAGTGAACAGGCCTTAGCCTCTGGAAACACCATATATTTT	CASSEQALASGNTIYF
TRBV5-1	TRBD2	once	TRBJ2-7	TGCGCCAGCAGCCTCGGGACTAGCTCCTACGAGCAGTACTTC	CASSLGTSSYEQYF
TRBV24-1	TRBD1	-	TRBJ2-2	TGTGCCACCAGAGGGACAGGGGCGAACACCGGGGAGCTGTTTTTT	CATRGTGANTGELFF
TRBV24-1	TRBD1	-	TRBJ1-1	TGTGCCACCCGACAGGGGGCTGGCACTGAAGCTTTCTTT	CATRQGAGTEAFF
TRBV7-8	-	-	TRBJ2-1	TGTGCCAGCACGGAGGGGCAAGCCTACAATGAGCAGTTCTTC	CASTEGQAYNEQFF
TRBV27	-	-	TRBJ1-1	TGTGCCAGCAGTTTATCGGTCAGCAACACTGAAGCTTTCTTT	CASSLSVSNTEAFF
TRBV7-9	TRBD2	once	TRBJ2-1	TGTGCCAGCAGTCCCCAGGGACTAGCGATACACAATGAGCAGTTCTTC	CASSPQGLAIHNEQFF
TRBV5-1	TRBD2	-	TRBJ2-1	TGCGCCAGCAGCTTGCCCCCGGCGGGAGGTAACAATGAGCAGTTCTTC	CASSLPPAGGNNEQFF
TRBV6-2/TRBV6-3	TRBD1	-	TRBJ1-5	TGTGCCAGCAGTTCCCCAGGGGGCGGTCAGCCCCAGCATTTT	CASSSPGGGQPQHF
TRBV27	-	-	TRBJ1-4	TGTGCCAGCAGTTACAGGGTCCGTGAAAAACTGTTTTTT	CASSYRVREKLFF
TRBV6-5	TRBD1	-	TRBJ1-1	TGTGCCAGCGGCGGACAGGGTAGGGGATACACTGAAGCTTTCTTT	CASGGQGRGYTEAFF
TRBV21-1	-	-	TRBJ2-2	TGTGCCAGCAGGTTGGTTGGAGGGGCGGACACCGGGGAGCTGTTTTTT	CASRLVGGADTGELFF
TRBV7-2	-	-	TRBJ1-5	TGTGCCAGCAGCTTATATGCTCAGCCCCAGCATTTT	CASSLYAQPQHF
TRBV30	-	-	TRBJ1-1	TGTGCCTGGAGTGTAAGTCGGGGGACTGAAGCTTTCTTT	CAWSVSRGTEAFF
TRBV2	TRBD1	once	TRBJ2-2	TGTGCCAGCAGACCCGGGACAGGGGCCGGGGAGCTGTTTTTT	CASRPGTGAGELFF
TRBV29-1	-	-	TRBJ2-7	TGCAGCGTTGTGGGAGGGGGTGACGAGCAGTACTTC	CSVVGGGDEQYF
TRBV6-2/TRBV6-3	-	-	TRBJ2-7	TGTGCCAGCAGTTCTGGAATCGGAGCGGCGAACTCCTACGAGCAGTACTTC	CASSSGIGAANSYEQYF
TRBV11-2	-	-	TRBJ1-1	TGTGCCAGCACCCCGGGGCCGAACACTGAAGCTTTCTTT	CASTPGPNTEAFF
TRBV4-3	TRBD2	-	TRBJ2-2	TGCGCCAGCAGCCAAGATCGTAGGAGCGGGAGGGCCGTTAACGGGGAGCTGTTTTTT	CASSQDRRSGRAVNGELFF
TRBV7-2	TRBD1	-	TRBJ2-3	TGTGCCAGCAGCCAAGCCGGGACAGGGGGCAGCGTTACAGATACGCAGTATTTT	CASSQAGTGGSVTDTQYF
TRBV5-5	-	once	TRBJ2-5	TGTGCCAGCAGCTTGGGTCGAAGTTCAGAGACCCAGTACTTC	CASSLGRSSETQYF
TRBV18	TRBD2	once	TRBJ2-1	TGTGCCAGCTCGTCAGCGGGAGTAGGTTCTGGTGAGCAGTTCTTC	CASSSAGVGSGEQFF
TRBV11-2	TRBD1	once	TRBJ1-2	TGTGCCAGCAGCTCAGGAGGGGCAGGGGGGCCATATGGCTACACCTTC	CASSSGGAGGPYGYTF
TRBV5-4	-	-	TRBJ1-4	TGTGCCAGCAGCTCCTACCCCCGGACCGGAACTAATGAAAAACTGTTTTTT	CASSSYPRTGTNEKLFF
TRBV15	-	few	TRBJ1-5	TGTGCCACCAGCAGTGGGACCCGGCCCCAGCATTTT	CATSSGTRPQHF
TRBV7-8	-	-	TRBJ1-5	TGTGCCAGCAGCCTTAGCGGGAATCAGCCCCAGCATTTT	CASSLSGNQPQHF
TRBV19	TRBD2	-	TRBJ2-1	TGTGCCAGTAGTATAGCTGGGGGGGACTATCATAACAATGAGCAGTTCTTC	CASSIAGGDYHNNEQFF
TRBV10-1	-	few	TRBJ1-1	TGCGCCAATAAAAGCGTCGGGACGAACACTGAAGCTTTCTTT	CANKSVGTNTEAFF
TRBV7-8	TRBD1	-	TRBJ1-2	TGTGCCAGCAGCCCTACAGGGGGCCACTATGGCTACACCTTC	CASSPTGGHYGYTF
TRBV6-6	TRBD1	-	TRBJ2-7	TGTGCCAGCAGTTACCAACAGGGGGGAGTGGACGAGCAGTACTTC	CASSYQQGGVDEQYF
TRBV9	TRBD1	-	TRBJ2-5	TGTGCCAGCAGCGGACCCCGGGACAGGCCGGACGAGACCCAGTACTTC	CASSGPRDRPDETQYF
TRBV28	TRBD1	-	TRBJ1-5	TGTGCCAGCAGTGTGGGACAGAACTACCAGCCCCAGCATTTT	CASSVGQNYQPQHF
TRBV3-1/TRBV3-2	TRBD1	-	TRBJ2-7	TGTGCCAGCGGCCGCCAGGGGGCCTACGAGCAGTACTTC	CASGRQGAYEQYF
TRBV19	TRBD2	-	TRBJ2-1	TGTGCCAGTAGTATCCCCCTAACTAGCGGGAGGAGAAATGAGCAGTTCTTC	CASSIPLTSGRRNEQFF
TRBV24-1	-	-	TRBJ2-7	TGTGCCACCATTGAAGGTGCCTCCTACGAGCAGTACTTC	CATIEGASYEQYF
TRBV6-2/TRBV6-3	-	-	TRBJ2-3	TGTGCCAGCAGTTTAGGACACGTCACAGATACGCAGTATTTT	CASSLGHVTDTQYF
TRBV7-2	-	-	TRBJ1-2	TGTGCCAGCAAGAGGACAGTTAGGGGGGGCGGCTACACCTTC	CASKRTVRGGGYTF
TRBV30	-	-	TRBJ1-2	TGTGCCTGGAGTCCACGGGGGGCCTATGGCTACACCTTC	CAWSPRGAYGYTF
TRBV6-2/TRBV6-3	-	once	TRBJ2-1	TGTGCCAGCAGTGCCAAGGGGAGTACCTACAATGAGCAGTTCTTC	CASSAKGSTYNEQFF
TRBV19	-	-	TRBJ1-1	TGTGCCAGTAGTATAGGAGGAGGGAAGAGCACTGAAGCTTTCTTT	CASSIGGGKSTEAFF
TRBV1	-	-	TRBJ1-2	TGCACCAGCAGCCAAGATCGGGACAGGTCCGACTATGGCTACACCTTC	CTSSQDRDRSDYGYTF
TRBV3-1/TRBV3-2	-	-	TRBJ1-5	TGTGCCAGCAGCCAGGGCTGGGATCAGCCCCAGCATTTT	CASSQGWDQPQHF
TRBV18	-	-	TRBJ1-1	TGTGCCAGCTCACCTGGAGGGGACACTGAAGCTTTCTTT	CASSPGGDTEAFF
TRBV11-3	TRBD1	-	TRBJ1-2	TGTGCCAGCAGCTCGCCCGGGACAGGGGATTATGGCTACACCTTC	CASSSPGTGDYGYTF
TRBV7-7	-	-	TRBJ2-5	TGTGCTAGCAGCTTAAGTGGCTTACAAGAGACCCAGTACTTC	CASSLSGLQETQYF
TRBV11-2	-	-	TRBJ2-3	TGTGCCAGCAGCTTAGATCCAGGTGCTAGTCGCACAGATACGCAGTATTTT	CASSLDPGASRTDTQYF
TRBV12-3/TRBV12-4	-	-	TRBJ1-1	TGTGCCAGCAGTCCCAAGGCAAAGGCTTTCTTT	CASSPKAKAFF